The 5 T cell receptor beta chains reported below all come from one sample, sequenced in a study of blood T cells in healthy people across ages. The use of a sample-barcoded 5' primer and a J-beta primer mix characterized a second PCR of roughly 6 to 11 cycles. TCRdb fed the 5' RACE reads into MiXCR, producing one record per CDR3 protein. The sample includes approximately 800,000 distinct CDR3 sequences, under 30% of them seen just once. Another study also made use of these data, one on T cells of mothers and their children.

Material for sequencing was blood. The receptors stem from a boy aged 5-17 years in good health.

This clonotype was counted between two and nine times. The chain joins TRBV3-1 to TRBJ1-4; D is unresolved. The CDR3 is 15 residues long. Germline V gene sequence: CDR1 LGHDT, CDR2 YNNKEL (reference sequence). V was clipped by 0 bases and J by 0 bases, with 5 bases between them. CDR3 nucleotides: TGTGCCAGCAGCCAAGAGGGAACAACTAATGAAAAACTGTTTTTT. Protein product: CASSQEGTTNEKLFF.

In this sample, this clonotype turned up once. This chain links TRBV7-2 with TRBJ1-2; perhaps TRBD1 as D (6 bases). The length of the CDR3 is 14 residues. Germline CDR1 SGHTA, CDR2 FQGNSA. V dropped 3 bases and J dropped 2 bases, with 10 bases sitting between them. This CDR3 is CASSFYGGNYGYTF. The DNA for the CDR3 is TGTGCCAGCAGCTTCTACGGGGGCAACTATGGCTACACCTTC.

The chain is built from TRBV28 and TRBJ2-7; 10 nucleotides match TRBD1. The J segment lost 3 bases and the V segment lost 2 bases, leaving 13 bases of the junction unmatched. Germline CDR1 and CDR2: MDHEN and SYDVKM. The CDR3 spans 18 residues. DNA of the CDR3: TGTGCCAGCAGTTTAATCGACAGGGGGCCCCTTTACAACTACGAGCAGTACTTC. Its translation: CASSLIDRGPLYNYEQYF.

This clonotype was counted a few times. CDR3 in amino acids: CASSLRYSGANTGELFF. DNA for the CDR3: TGTGCCAGCAGCCTGCGATATAGCGGGGCGAACACCGGGGAGCTGTTTTTT. This sequence joins TRBV3-1 and TRBJ2-2, with TRBD2 matching 8 bases. The CDR3 length is 17 residues. V shed 4 bases, J shed 0 bases, and the junction held 7 bases outside the gene matches. CDR1 and CDR2 from the germline V gene are LGHDT and YNNKEL (reference sequence).

This clonotype was found once. The rearrangement uses TRBV29-1 and TRBJ2-7; TRBD1 matches 8 bases. This CDR3 is built from 13 residues. Germline loops: CDR1 SQVTM, CDR2 ANQGSEA. The trim removed 7 bases at V and 4 bases at J, leaving 9 bases unmatched. The CDR3 here is CSGTQGVSYEQYF. CDR3 nucleotides: TGCAGCGGAACACAGGGGGTGAGTTACGAGCAGTACTTC.